This entry is about one T cell receptor beta chain. At one of its ends the junction is not consistent with the germline gene, which may arise from a read error. Sequenced by immunoSEQ multiplex PCR; TCRdb stores in-frame clones only, minus some. This sample yields a few hundred thousand clones, of which approximately 80% are seen a single time; over 9.5% belongs to the top ten. Those enrolled in Seattle joined during active infection and were followed longitudinally afterward. This record comes from a study of blood T cell repertoires in COVID-19. Study overall: The study drew acute and convalescent COVID-19 samples from the United States, Italy and Spain. Sources were T cells, B-cell-depleted T cells, or PBMCs; the material itself was cDNA or gDNA.

Germline V lookup: CDR1 ENHRY, CDR2 SYGVKD. The CDR3 runs 13 residues. The TCR comes from an elderly woman with COVID-19, enrolled during active disease. The chain couples TRBV10-3 to TRBJ1-4; unclear D gene. Sequenced input: peripheral blood. The CDR3 here is CAISESTTEKLFF. The CDR3 nucleotides are TGTGCCATCAGTGAGTCGACTACTGAAAAACTGTTTTTT.